A selection of T cell receptor beta chains follows, all from one sample in a study of T cell responses to AZD1222 COVID-19 vaccine. TCRdb's table, derived via immunoSEQ multiplex PCR, lists solely in-frame clones and lacks some. The sample has approximately 200,000 clones; 80% to 90% are singletons. Specimen: peripheral blood, collected on day 0 of AZD1222 vaccination. These receptors were collected from an adult in good health. CDR3s leave out the opening cysteine and the closing phenylalanine or tryptophan. Not all rows give a size; the values are once, few, many and, for expanded clones, a class.

ASSLPTGLNSPLH TRBV7-2 - TRBJ1-6
ASLTSLGSYEQY TRBV2 - TRBJ2-7
TSSQDGGTSGGANEQF TRBV1 - TRBJ2-1
ASSSPGVGGTEAF TRBV4-1 few TRBJ1-1
ASSQDRVNNSPLH TRBV4-1 - TRBJ1-6
ASARGYSGNTIY TRBV2 - TRBJ1-3
AWGRPGQLNTEAF TRBV30 - TRBJ1-1
ASSEAGIISQQY TRBV6-1 - TRBJ2-7
ASSLLPKSTDTQY TRBV27 - TRBJ2-3
ATSTGPNTGELF TRBV15 - TRBJ2-2
ATSRDPGRSTDTQY TRBV15 - TRBJ2-3
ASSYSPSGAPYEQY TRBV6-5 few TRBJ2-7
ASSPGQRTNYGYT TRBV5-6 - TRBJ1-2